Each of the 9 T cell receptor beta chains below was sequenced from the same sample in a study of metastatic and nonmetastatic thyroid tumors. Through MiXCR, TCRdb re-clonotyped the PCR reads. The data show 14,000 or so clones, 25% to 35% seen once. Treatment of any kind had been given to no patient before thyroid surgery. Input material: blood. The receptors here all came from a female donor with papillary thyroid cancer or a benign thyroid nodule (not recorded which). Some clones in this sample may be carry-over from other donors' samples.

About this clone itself: The junction shows a germline mismatch at one end, possibly a read error. Other DNA sequences in this specimen translate into the identical CDR3. The chain is built from TRBV7-8 and TRBJ1-3; D call uncertain. The CDR3 contains 14 residues. Looked up from germline, CDR1 is SGHVS and CDR2 is FQNEAQ. As DNA, the CDR3 is TGTGCCAGCAGCTTAGACAGCTCTGGGAACACCATATATTTT. Translated, it gives CASSLDSSGNTIYF.

This clone was seen repeatedly, ten times or more. CDR3 sequence: CSARALGGETSTDTQYF. The CDR3 nucleotides read TGCAGTGCTAGAGCCCTTGGGGGGGAGACTAGCACAGATACGCAGTATTTT. This chain connects TRBV20-1 to TRBJ2-3; 7 bases agree with TRBD2. This CDR3 spans 17 amino acids. The V gene's germline CDR1 is DFQATT and CDR2 SNEGSKA (reference sequence). J lost 0 bases, V lost 1 base, and 10 bases had no gene match.

This clone is classed as medium-sized. The chain's CDR3 is CASNRTTWRTGELFF. The DNA of the CDR3 is TGTGCCAGCAACCGGACTACATGGCGGACCGGGGAGCTGTTTTTT. The V call is TRBV6-4, the J call TRBJ2-2, with a tentative D call TRBD2 (6 bases). Trimming removed 7 bases at V and 5 bases at J, with 17 bases between. The CDR3 runs to 15 residues. Germline CDR1 is MRHNA and CDR2 is SNTAGT.

This clone was recorded many times. V gene TRBV5-6 combines with J gene TRBJ2-5; the D call may be TRBD1 or TRBD2 (5 bases each). CDR3 length equals 14 residues. Germline CDR1 SGHDT, CDR2 YYEEEE. V shed 4 bases and J shed 5 bases, with 15 bases lying between them. The CDR3 coding sequence is TGTGCCAGCAGCCGGGGTGGGGCCGGGGAGACCCAGTACTTC. This gives the protein CASSRGGAGETQYF.

This clone is medium-sized in the sample. The chain links TRBV27 to TRBJ2-3, with D perhaps matching TRBD2 (5 bases). Trimming shortened V by 7 bases and J by 0 bases, and 11 bases separated the two germline ends. CDR3 length: 14 residues. Germline V gives CDR1 MNHEY, CDR2 SMNVEV (reference sequence). The CDR3 nucleotides read TGTGCCAGCACCCCTGCGGGTAGCACAGATACGCAGTATTTT. Protein: CASTPAGSTDTQYF.

CDR3 sequence: CASSLLTDSPLHF. In DNA, the CDR3 is TGTGCCAGCAGCTTGTTGACAGATTCACCCCTCCACTTT. The chain joins TRBV7-9 to TRBJ1-6, with D perhaps TRBD1 (5 bases). CDR3 length: 13 amino acids. The ends were cut back, 3 bases at V and 8 bases at J, with 8 bases in the middle. Germline V CDR1 and CDR2: SEHNR, FQNEAQ (reference sequence).

On this clone itself: The junction does not match germline at one end; this may be a read error. The gene calls are TRBV7-9 and TRBJ1-2; possible D gene TRBD1, 6 bases. The CDR3 runs 13 residues. The germline V gene has CDR1 SEHNR and CDR2 FQNEAQ (reference sequence). CDR3 amino acids: CVSSVQGVEGYTF. CDR3 nucleotides: TGTGTCAGCAGCGTACAGGGCGTGGAAGGCTACACCTTC.

Comment on this clone: A read error may produce the germline difference seen at one junction end. The rearrangement uses TRBV6-2 or TRBV6-3 and TRBJ1-3; D not certain. This CDR3 contains 15 residues. Germline CDR1 MNHEY, CDR2 SVGEGT. As DNA, the CDR3 is TGTGCCAGCTGTTACCACGGGAGCTCTCGAACCACCATAAATTTT. It codes for CASCYHGSSRTTINF.

V and J are TRBV12-3 or TRBV12-4 and TRBJ1-5; no reliable D call. The CDR3 is made up of 15 amino acids. V lost 3 bases, J lost 2 bases, and 11 bases lay in between. The CDR3 sequence is CASSLFSGGNQPQHF. The CDR3 DNA reads as TGTGCCAGCAGTTTGTTTTCCGGGGGCAATCAGCCCCAGCATTTT.